The 30 T cell receptor beta chains reported below all come from one sample, sequenced in a study of CD8+ T cells in alopecia areata. Treatment indicated: oral pan-JAK inhibitor, 5-10 mg twice daily. Extracted from the samples, RNA was reverse transcribed into cDNA to serve as the sequencing template. Assay used: immunoSEQ multiplex PCR; TCRdb lists only in-frame clones, some missing. Of 150,000 to 250,000 clones listed, 55% to 70% are singletons. The material was CD4+ T cells sorted from blood, obtained at week 4, from a patient treated with tofacitinib. The source of these receptors is a human donor with alopecia areata.

V is TRBV30 and J is TRBJ1-2; D gene uncertain. Germline CDR1 is GTSNPN and CDR2 is SVGIG (reference sequence). The CDR3 is 10 amino acids. V lost 4 bases and J 5 bases, leaving 5 bases between the germline ends. The DNA of the CDR3 is TGTGCCTGGATAACATATGGCTACACCTTC. It encodes CAWITYGYTF. The whole variable domain, remainder taken from reference TRBV30 and TRBJ1-2, is SQTIHQWPATLVQPVGSPLSLECTVEGTSNPNLYWYRQAAGRGLQLLFYSVGIGQISSEVPQNLSASRPQDRQFILSSKKLLLSDSGFYLCAWITYGYTFGSGTRLTVV.

In DNA form, the CDR3 reads TGTGCCAGCAGCCCATTTAACGGTGGTGGCTACACCTTC. Residues: CASSPFNGGGYTF. This chain links TRBV6-5 with TRBJ1-2; D not resolved. Germline loops: CDR1 MNHEY, CDR2 SVGAGI. This CDR3 comprises 13 residues. The germline V and J ends were trimmed by 6 bases and 7 bases, with 15 bases remaining between them.

This clone was recorded a few times. The rearrangement uses TRBV19 and TRBJ1-2, with D unclear. This CDR3 spans 15 amino acids. Germline assignment: CDR1 LNHDA and CDR2 SQIVND (reference sequence). V was pared by 6 bases and J by 0 bases, with 14 bases between. As DNA, the CDR3 is TGTGCCAGTAGGGCAATGGGCAGGACTAACTATGGCTACACCTTC. Amino acids: CASRAMGRTNYGYTF.

This clone was seen once. V and J are TRBV28 and TRBJ2-4; 9 nucleotides agree with TRBD1. The germline V gene encodes CDR1 MDHEN and CDR2 SYDVKM. This CDR3 is built from 13 residues. V was clipped by 6 bases and J by 7 bases; unmatched bases: 4. In DNA form, the CDR3 reads TGTGCCAGCAGGGGACAGGGTCGGAACATTCAGTACTTC. Its protein product is CASRGQGRNIQYF. The whole variable domain, remainder taken from reference TRBV28 and TRBJ2-4, is DVKVTQSSRYLVKRTGEKVFLECVQDMDHENMFWYRQDPGLGLRLIYFSYDVKMKEKGDIPEGYSVSREKKERFSLILESASTNQTSMYLCASRGQGRNIQYFGAGTRLSVL.

The rearrangement links TRBV5-1 to TRBJ2-3, with a possible D match to TRBD2 (5 bases). The CDR3 covers 15 residues. V lost 2 bases and J lost 4, with 14 bases in between. CDR1 is SGHRS and CDR2 is YFSETQ in the germline V gene. CDR3 DNA sequence: TGCGCCAGCAGCTTCTCAGAGGGTCGGGCAGATACGCAGTATTTT. It codes for CASSFSEGRADTQYF.

This chain links TRBV18 with TRBJ2-6; TRBD1 matches at 8 bases. From germline, CDR1 is KGHSH and CDR2 LQKENI. The CDR3 is made up of 21 amino acids. The V segment lost 4 bases and the J segment 0 bases; nucleotides outside the gene matches: 17. The CDR3 sequence: CASSRRTGIVGSDSGANVLTF. The DNA of the CDR3 is TGTGCCAGCTCACGACGGACAGGGATTGTGGGGTCGGACTCTGGGGCCAACGTCCTGACTTTC.

The V call is TRBV5-1, the J call TRBJ1-2, with 7 bases that match TRBD1. CDR3 length equals 15 residues. With V trimmed by 4 bases and J by 2 bases, 8 bases remained unmatched. Germline V gene data show CDR1 as SGHRS and CDR2 as YFSETQ. The CDR3 reads CASSPSGGQNYGYTF. Written as DNA, the CDR3 is TGCGCCAGCAGCCCGTCAGGGGGTCAAAACTATGGCTACACCTTC.

This clone was found a few times. This chain joins TRBV13 and TRBJ1-1, with TRBD1 identical over 9 bases. There are 15 residues in the CDR3. Germline V gene sequence: CDR1 PRHDT, CDR2 FYEKMQ (reference sequence). V lost 4 bases, J lost 4 bases, and 7 bases stayed unmatched. In DNA form, the CDR3 reads TGTGCCAGCAGCTATCCCGCGGGACAGGGCACTGAAGCTTTCTTT. Translation gives CASSYPAGQGTEAFF.

This clone was detected once. This rearrangement joins TRBV30 to TRBJ1-5, with a possible D match to TRBD1 (5 bases). CDR3 length: 16 amino acids. Germline V CDR1 and CDR2: GTSNPN, SVGIG (reference sequence). The germline V and J ends were trimmed by 0 bases and 7 bases, with 19 bases remaining between them. This CDR3 is CAWSVGGSNLNQPQHF. The CDR3 DNA sequence: TGTGCCTGGAGTGTCGGGGGGTCCAATCTCAACCAGCCCCAGCATTTT. Together with reference TRBV30 and TRBJ1-5, the CDR3 gives the full variable domain: SQTIHQWPATLVQPVGSPLSLECTVEGTSNPNLYWYRQAAGRGLQLLFYSVGIGQISSEVPQNLSASRPQDRQFILSSKKLLLSDSGFYLCAWSVGGSNLNQPQHFGDGTRLSIL.

The CDR3 DNA reads TGTGCCAGCAGCCTTATGCCCAGCAATCAGCCCCAGCATTTT. Translated: CASSLMPSNQPQHF. The chain couples TRBV7-2 to TRBJ1-5; D not resolved. CDR1 is SGHTA, CDR2 FQGNSA, per germline. The CDR3 is made up of 14 amino acids. V lost 5 bases, J lost 1 base, and 9 bases lay in between.

This clone was detected only a few times. This chain connects TRBV27 to TRBJ2-5; D ambiguous. Trimming took off 4 bases at V and 5 bases at J, with 14 bases between the two ends. Germline V gene lookup returns CDR1 MNHEY and CDR2 SMNVEV (reference sequence). CDR3 length equals 14 residues. CDR3: CASSSGYRRETQYF. The CDR3 DNA sequence: TGTGCCAGCAGTTCGGGCTACCGTCGGGAGACCCAGTACTTC.

V gene TRBV5-4 combines with J gene TRBJ2-7; D unresolved. The CDR3 loop spans 13 amino acids. V was trimmed by 0 bases and J by 2 bases, leaving 6 bases between them. Germline values: CDR1 SGHNT, CDR2 YYREEE (reference sequence). In nucleotides, the CDR3 is TGTGCCAGCAGCTTGGTAGGGACCTACGAGCAGTACTTC. Translated, it gives CASSLVGTYEQYF.

A note on this clone: This same CDR3 is encoded by further DNA sequences in the sample. The chain has TRBV5-1 and TRBJ2-7; possibly TRBD2 for D (5 bases). V shed 2 bases and J shed 0 bases, with 6 bases lying between them. This CDR3 is 13 amino acids long. Germline loops: CDR1 SGHRS, CDR2 YFSETQ. CDR3 DNA: TGCGCCAGCAGCTTAGGGAGCTCCTACGAGCAGTACTTC. Translation: CASSLGSSYEQYF. Full variable domain (missing parts from reference TRBV5-1 and TRBJ2-7): KAGVTQTPRYLIKTRGQQVTLSCSPISGHRSVSWYQQTPGQGLQFLFEYFSETQRNKGNFPGRFSGRQFSNSRSEMNVSTLELGDSALYLCASSLGSSYEQYFGPGTRLTVT.

Only one count was recorded for this clone. CDR3 loop: CAISEPGQGTDTQYF. In nucleotides, the CDR3 is TGTGCCATCAGTGAGCCCGGACAGGGGACAGATACGCAGTATTTT. The chain combines TRBV10-3 with TRBJ2-3, with TRBD1 identical over 9 bases. Per germline, CDR1 ENHRY and CDR2 SYGVKD. The CDR3 is made up of 15 amino acids. V was pared by 2 bases and J by 3 bases, with 3 bases of the junction left unmatched.

The J gene is TRBJ2-5, the V gene TRBV10-3; D tentatively fits TRBD1 or TRBD2 (5 bases each). The germline gives CDR1 ENHRY, CDR2 SYGVKD. The V and J ends lost 6 bases and 4 bases respectively, with 15 bases between them. The CDR3 spans 14 residues. CDR3 DNA sequence: TGTGCCATCAGCGACCGTCAGGGAGCAGAGACCCAGTACTTC. Translating gives CAISDRQGAETQYF.

This clone was observed a handful of times. The CDR3 reads CASSTGSQPQHF. CDR3 bases: TGTGCCAGCAGTACAGGGAGTCAGCCCCAGCATTTT. J is TRBJ1-5 and V is TRBV28; perhaps TRBD1 as D (6 bases). The CDR3 extends over 12 amino acids. V was shortened by 5 bases and J by 6 bases, with 8 bases between the two germline ends. Germline assignment: CDR1 MDHEN and CDR2 SYDVKM.

The chain carries TRBV5-4 and TRBJ2-5; D may be TRBD2 (5 bases). The V and J ends lost 6 bases and 5 bases respectively, with 20 bases between them. Germline V lookup: CDR1 SGHNT, CDR2 YYREEE (reference sequence). The CDR3 is 15 amino acids. CDR3 loop: CASTSPSRPEETQYF. CDR3 coding DNA: TGTGCCAGCACCTCCCCTAGCAGGCCCGAGGAGACCCAGTACTTC.

The chain uses TRBV5-5 and TRBJ2-5; D remains unclear. The germline gives CDR1 SGHKS, CDR2 YYEKEE (reference sequence). There are 13 residues in the CDR3. Trimming left V 0 bases short and J 5 bases short, with 8 bases between. CDR3 DNA sequence: TGTGCCAGCAGCTTGGGGACCCGCGAGACCCAGTACTTC. It codes for CASSLGTRETQYF. The full variable domain, with the rest looked up from reference TRBV5-5 and TRBJ2-5, is DAGVTQSPTHLIKTRGQQVTLRCSPISGHKSVSWYQQVLGQGPQFIFQYYEKEERGRGNFPDRFSARQFPNYSSELNVNALLLGDSALYLCASSLGTRETQYFGPGTRLLVL.

In its sample, this clone was seen a few times. The rearrangement uses TRBV7-2 and TRBJ2-5, with D possibly being TRBD2 (6 bases). Trimming pared 5 bases from V and 2 bases from J, leaving 9 bases between. The CDR3 length is 13 residues. Germline CDR1 and CDR2: SGHTA and FQGNSA. CDR3 in amino acids: CASSPGLQETQYF. CDR3 nucleotide sequence: TGTGCCAGCAGCCCAGGACTACAAGAGACCCAGTACTTC.

V and J are TRBV18 and TRBJ1-2, with D unclear. V gave up 2 bases and J gave up 8 bases, with 9 bases separating them. Per the germline V gene, CDR1 is KGHSH and CDR2 is LQKENI. CDR3 length equals 12 residues. This chain's CDR3 is CASSPAVFGYTF. As DNA, the CDR3 is TGTGCCAGCTCACCAGCCGTATTCGGCTACACCTTC.

The chain has TRBV10-3 and TRBJ2-3, with TRBD1 matching 12 bases. Germline CDR1 reads ENHRY; CDR2 reads SYGVKD. The CDR3 has 15 residues. V lost 7 bases to trimming and J lost 6 bases; unmatched junction nucleotides: 8. The CDR3 here is CAIKRDRGREDTQYF. DNA for the CDR3: TGTGCCATCAAGCGGGACAGGGGGCGCGAGGATACGCAGTATTTT.

A remark on this clone: Other DNA sequences within the sample encode an identical CDR3. V is TRBV30 and J is TRBJ2-7; TRBD1 matches at 7 bases. Trimming at V came to 1 base and at J to 6 bases, leaving 3 bases not matched to a gene. The CDR3 has 12 residues. Germline CDR1 reads GTSNPN; CDR2 reads SVGIG (reference sequence). In nucleotides, the CDR3 is TGTGCCTGGAGTGCATCAGGGGGCGAGCAGTACTTC. Translation gives CAWSASGGEQYF.

The chain combines TRBV29-1 with TRBJ1-1; 7 nucleotides match TRBD1. Per germline, CDR1 SQVTM and CDR2 ANQGSEA. The CDR3 runs to 14 residues. Germline trimming cut 5 bases from V and 3 bases from J; bases unmatched to any gene: 9. The CDR3 coding sequence is TGCAGCGTTTATGGGACAGTTCACGACACTGAAGCTTTCTTT. It translates to CSVYGTVHDTEAFF.

The chain uses TRBV7-2 and TRBJ2-7; no clear D gene. The ends were cut back, 3 bases at V and 1 base at J, with 4 bases in the middle. Germline V CDR1 and CDR2: SGHTA, FQGNSA. This CDR3 spans 12 amino acids. The CDR3 coding sequence is TGTGCCAGCAGCTTCCAGTCCTACGAGCAGTACTTC. It is translated as CASSFQSYEQYF.

This chain links TRBV29-1 with TRBJ1-1; TRBD1 matches at 10 bases. CDR1 and CDR2 from the germline V gene are SQVTM and ANQGSEA. Trimming took 5 bases from V and 0 from J; bases not matched to a gene: 6. The CDR3 runs to 15 residues. CDR3: CSVSGTGALNTEAFF. CDR3 sequence (DNA): TGCAGCGTTTCCGGGACAGGGGCTTTGAACACTGAAGCTTTCTTT.

Here the CDR3 reads CAWSVLKGYTF. The CDR3 DNA follows: TGTGCCTGGAGTGTACTCAAAGGCTACACCTTC. This chain links TRBV30 with TRBJ1-2; D remains ambiguous. Germline loops: CDR1 GTSNPN, CDR2 SVGIG (reference sequence). Trimming left V 0 bases short and J 8 bases short, with 7 bases between. The CDR3 is 11 amino acids.

In its sample, this clone was seen a few times. The genes are TRBV25-1 and TRBJ2-7, with 10 nucleotides matching TRBD2. CDR3 length: 15 amino acids. V dropped 6 bases and J dropped 2; count of bases not matched to a gene: 7. Germline V gene data show CDR1 as MGHDK and CDR2 as SYGVNS. CDR3 residues: CASSLLGTSAYEQYF. The CDR3 nucleotides read TGTGCCAGCAGCCTTTTAGGGACTAGCGCCTACGAGCAGTACTTC.

The chain links TRBV5-1 to TRBJ2-3; D is undetermined. V was pared by 0 bases and J by 6 bases, with 11 bases between. Germline CDR1 is SGHRS and CDR2 is YFSETQ. This CDR3 contains 14 residues. The CDR3: CASSLEPGRDTQYF. The CDR3 DNA sequence: TGCGCCAGCAGCTTGGAACCTGGAAGGGATACGCAGTATTTT.

V is TRBV28 and J is TRBJ2-4; perhaps D is TRBD1 or TRBD2 (5 bases each). V was shortened by 3 bases and J by 6 bases, with 12 bases between the two germline ends. Germline assignment: CDR1 MDHEN and CDR2 SYDVKM. The CDR3 runs 14 residues. In nucleotides, the CDR3 is TGTGCCAGCAGTTTCCAGGGACGGTTAAACATTCAGTACTTC. This translates into CASSFQGRLNIQYF.

The chain links TRBV28 to TRBJ2-3; D may correspond to TRBD1 or TRBD2 (6 bases each). There are 15 residues in the CDR3. Germline V gene sequence: CDR1 MDHEN, CDR2 SYDVKM. V was cut by 3 bases and J by 0 bases, with 10 bases left in between. The CDR3 region is CASSFRGLSTDTQYF. The CDR3 nucleotides read TGTGCCAGCAGTTTCCGGGGGCTTAGCACAGATACGCAGTATTTT.